Listed below are T cell receptor beta chains from one sample, sequenced in a study of blood T cell repertoires in COVID-19. Here immunoSEQ multiplex PCR was the method, and the copy in TCRdb shows in-frame clones only, minus some. The sample contains 270,000 or so clones, 89% of which appear only once. Sequencing used peripheral blood. All receptors derive from a woman in her thirties or forties who had recovered from COVID-19. CDR3s include the opening cysteine and the closing phenylalanine or tryptophan. The D gene is left open where the match is weak. A row's size may be missing; if present it is once, few, many or a size class.

D	V	size	J	CDR3	DNA
TRBD1	TRBV24-1	once	TRBJ2-1	CATSGTVHFRGLTYNEQFF	TGTGCCACCAGTGGCACGGTACACTTCAGGGGGCTCACCTACAATGAGCAGTTCTTC
TRBD2	TRBV6-5	-	TRBJ2-1	CASITSGSSGGEQFF	TGTGCCAGCATCACTAGCGGGAGCTCGGGCGGTGAGCAGTTCTTC
TRBD1	TRBV6-1	few	TRBJ1-5	CASSEGGARGLSNQPQHF	TGTGCCAGCAGTGAAGGCGGGGCCAGGGGGCTGAGCAATCAGCCCCAGCATTTT
-	TRBV30	-	TRBJ1-4	CAWSVPEPYEKLFF	TGTGCCTGGAGTGTACCGGAGCCTTATGAAAAACTGTTTTTT
TRBD1	TRBV19	-	TRBJ2-3	CASSGTAYSTDTQYF	TGTGCCAGTAGTGGGACAGCCTACAGCACAGATACGCAGTATTTT
TRBD1	TRBV19	-	TRBJ2-7	CASSPRQGTYEQYF	TGTGCCAGTAGTCCCCGACAGGGAACCTACGAGCAGTACTTC
-	TRBV7-2	few	TRBJ2-1	CASSLARGHEQFF	TGTGCCAGCAGCTTAGCGCGGGGCCATGAGCAGTTCTTC
TRBD1	TRBV28	-	TRBJ1-5	CASSSGQGDRPQHF	TGTGCCAGCAGTTCGGGACAGGGAGATCGGCCCCAGCATTTT
TRBD1	TRBV5-1	once	TRBJ2-6	CASSKDRDSGANVLTF	TGCGCCAGCAGCAAAGACAGGGACTCTGGGGCCAACGTCCTGACTTTC
TRBD1	TRBV28	-	TRBJ2-7	CASSLGTGLPYEQYF	TGTGCCAGCAGTTTAGGGACAGGGTTACCCTACGAGCAGTACTTC
-	TRBV29-1	few	TRBJ1-4	CSVEVGGGSEKLFF	TGCAGCGTTGAAGTAGGGGGGGGGAGTGAAAAACTGTTTTTT
-	TRBV30	-	TRBJ2-6	CAWTLGPGSGANVLTF	TGTGCCTGGACTCTGGGGCCAGGGTCTGGGGCCAACGTCCTGACTTTC
-	TRBV5-1	-	TRBJ2-7	CASSLGLRFYEQYF	TGCGCCAGCAGCTTGGGGTTGCGGTTCTACGAGCAGTACTTC
-	TRBV5-1	-	TRBJ2-2	CASSSRENTGELFF	TGCGCCAGCAGCTCCCGGGAGAACACCGGGGAGCTGTTTTTT
TRBD1	TRBV10-1	-	TRBJ1-1	CASSSGGAGNTEAFF	TGCGCCAGCAGTTCAGGGGGCGCGGGGAACACTGAAGCTTTCTTT
-	TRBV7-9	few	TRBJ1-2	CASSDRQDADIYGYTF	TGTGCCAGCAGCGATCGACAGGACGCCGACATCTATGGCTACACCTTC
-	TRBV18	-	TRBJ1-2	CASSPPSMGQYGYTF	TGTGCCAGCTCACCACCGAGCATGGGCCAGTATGGCTACACCTTC
TRBD1	TRBV12-3/TRBV12-4	-	TRBJ2-5	CASRGTGGAQYF	TGTGCCAGCAGGGGGACAGGGGGTGCCCAGTACTTC
TRBD2	TRBV11-2	-	TRBJ2-7	CASSLVRTSGFTLYEQYF	TGTGCCAGCAGCTTAGTCCGGACTAGCGGGTTTACTCTCTACGAGCAGTACTTC
TRBD2	TRBV24-1	-	TRBJ2-3	CATSVASGMVDTQYF	TGTGCCACCAGTGTCGCTAGCGGGATGGTAGATACGCAGTATTTT
TRBD1	TRBV9	-	TRBJ2-5	CASSVGTGERETQYF	TGTGCCAGCAGCGTAGGTACAGGGGAAAGAGAGACCCAGTACTTC
TRBD1	TRBV3-1/TRBV3-2	-	TRBJ1-5	CASSADRGEGTQPQHF	TGTGCCAGCAGCGCCGACAGGGGCGAAGGCACTCAGCCCCAGCATTTT
TRBD1	TRBV7-9	-	TRBJ2-3	CASSPRDRGTDTQYF	TGTGCCAGCAGCCCCCGGGACAGGGGCACAGATACGCAGTATTTT
-	TRBV3-1/TRBV3-2	-	TRBJ2-7	CASSQGGGPSYEQYF	TGTGCCAGCAGCCAAGGAGGCGGCCCCTCCTACGAGCAGTACTTC
-	TRBV6-1	-	TRBJ2-1	CASSEGRYNEQFF	TGTGCCAGCAGTGAGGGCAGATACAATGAGCAGTTCTTC
TRBD1	TRBV10-3	-	TRBJ2-1	CAISPGTGVDEQFF	TGTGCCATCAGCCCCGGGACAGGGGTTGATGAGCAGTTCTTC
TRBD1	TRBV6-5	-	TRBJ1-4	CASSYSTGGGEKLFF	TGTGCCAGCAGTTACTCGACAGGGGGGGGCGAAAAACTGTTTTTT
-	TRBV19	few	TRBJ2-2	CASGATGGGELFF	TGTGCCAGTGGAGCCACCGGGGGCGGGGAGCTGTTTTTT
TRBD1	TRBV5-1	once	TRBJ2-3	CASSLYGTASTDTQYF	TGCGCCAGCAGCTTGTACGGGACAGCGAGCACAGATACGCAGTATTTT
-	TRBV19	once	TRBJ2-3	CASSPYPFLSGGSTDTQYF	TGTGCCAGTAGTCCCTACCCCTTCCTTAGCGGAGGAAGCACAGATACGCAGTATTTT
-	TRBV2	-	TRBJ2-3	CASSRLSTDTQYF	TGTGCCAGCAGTCGACTTAGCACAGATACGCAGTATTTT
TRBD1	TRBV7-9	-	TRBJ2-1	CAGIRGPYNEQFF	TGTGCCGGAATCAGGGGGCCCTACAATGAGCAGTTCTTC
TRBD2	TRBV19	-	TRBJ2-1	CASSAPGLAGDNEQFF	TGTGCCAGTAGCGCGCCCGGACTAGCGGGGGACAATGAGCAGTTCTTC
TRBD2	TRBV7-2	-	TRBJ2-7	CASSPGTSGSIGEQYF	TGTGCCAGCAGCCCGGGGACTAGCGGGAGTATTGGAGAGCAGTACTTC
-	TRBV24-1	once	TRBJ2-3	CATQGRRGLTDTQYF	TGTGCCACACAGGGACGGCGGGGGCTCACAGATACGCAGTATTTT
TRBD1	TRBV5-4	-	TRBJ1-3	CASSPGQGSGNTIYF	TGTGCCAGCAGCCCCGGACAGGGCTCTGGAAACACCATATATTTT
-	TRBV21-1	-	TRBJ1-2	CASSVRDRGTICYTF	TGTGCCAGCAGCGTCCGGGACAGGGGGACCATTTGCTACACCTTC
-	TRBV9	-	TRBJ2-1	CASSVDPSSVEQFF	TGTGCCAGCAGCGTAGACCCCTCTAGCGTTGAGCAGTTCTTC